This T cell receptor (beta chain) was observed in a study of T cells in Graves' hyperthyroidism and ophthalmopathy. CDR1 DFQATT and CDR2 SNEGSKA come from the germline V gene (reference sequence). The CDR3 has 13 amino acids. Deletions cut 5 bases from V and 1 base from J, with 9 bases between. This clonotype was counted many times. Amplification of TCR beta CDR3 regions was performed using RNA transcripts as template. First-round RT-PCR targeting the TCR CDR3 was performed with the HTBI primer set. One entry per CDR3 protein, called by TCRdb with MiXCR from the multiplex PCR reads. The sample lists 350,000 to 400,000 distinct CDR3 sequences; about 15% were seen once.

This receptor was identified in a woman aged 25 to 39 with Graves' hyperthyroidism. Material: blood. The V gene is TRBV20-1, the J gene TRBJ2-1; a possible D gene is TRBD2 (5 bases). CDR3 region: CSAYDYSYNEQFF. The CDR3 DNA follows: TGCAGTGCTTACGACTATTCCTACAATGAGCAGTTCTTC.